These T cell receptor beta chains were read from a single sample in a study of shared T cell receptors in the human thymus. The repertoire was sequenced with immunoSEQ multiplex PCR; TCRdb's copy has only in-frame clones and lacks some. The table lists a few hundred thousand clones, around 95% of them singletons. The sequenced material came from thymocytes. All receptors come from a human donor. Both conserved end residues are part of each CDR3. Fields, in order: clone size, J gene, V gene, D gene, CDR3 protein, CDR3 DNA. D genes are given only for firm matches. The size field is filled for only some rows; it gives once, few, many or a size class.

size: -
J: TRBJ2-1
V: TRBV19
D: -
CDR3: CASSTWVDHNEQFF
DNA: TGTGCCAGTAGTACCTGGGTAGATCACAATGAGCAGTTCTTC

size: -
J: TRBJ2-1
V: TRBV27
D: -
CDR3: CASRPGEIQGEQFF
DNA: TGTGCCAGCCGCCCGGGGGAGATTCAGGGGGAGCAGTTCTTC

size: -
J: TRBJ1-1
V: TRBV27
D: -
CDR3: CASSLTDKGGTEAFF
DNA: TGTGCCAGCAGTTTGACGGACAAGGGTGGCACTGAAGCTTTCTTT

size: -
J: TRBJ1-3
V: TRBV10-3
D: -
CDR3: CAISEGKGARVNTIYF
DNA: TGTGCCATCAGTGAGGGCAAAGGGGCGCGGGTAAACACCATATATTTT

size: -
J: TRBJ2-7
V: TRBV5-1
D: -
CDR3: CASKRLTLYEQYF
DNA: TGCGCCAGCAAAAGACTTACCCTCTACGAGCAGTACTTC

size: -
J: TRBJ2-1
V: TRBV27
D: TRBD2
CDR3: CASSSRVAGPYNEQFF
DNA: TGTGCCAGCAGTTCCCGGGTAGCGGGACCTTACAATGAGCAGTTCTTC

size: -
J: TRBJ1-1
V: TRBV29-1
D: TRBD1
CDR3: CSVEDRGRGDTEAFF
DNA: TGCAGCGTTGAAGATCGAGGCAGGGGGGACACTGAAGCTTTCTTT

size: -
J: TRBJ2-5
V: TRBV6-1
D: -
CDR3: CASSGGRQGTQYF
DNA: TGTGCCAGCAGTGGTGGACGCCAGGGGACCCAGTACTTC

size: once
J: TRBJ2-2
V: TRBV11-3
D: TRBD1
CDR3: CASSQTGGASGELFF
DNA: TGTGCCAGCAGCCAAACAGGGGGCGCTTCCGGGGAGCTGTTTTTT

size: -
J: TRBJ2-1
V: TRBV7-2
D: TRBD1
CDR3: CASSPKGPDRGLRYNEQFF
DNA: TGTGCCAGCAGCCCAAAGGGGCCTGACAGGGGGCTAAGGTACAATGAGCAGTTCTTC

size: -
J: TRBJ1-2
V: TRBV10-3
D: -
CDR3: CAISESKNRGYTF
DNA: TGTGCCATCAGTGAGTCGAAAAACAGGGGCTACACCTTC

size: -
J: TRBJ2-3
V: TRBV14
D: TRBD2
CDR3: CASSHLPGLAGHDTQYF
DNA: TGTGCCAGCAGCCACCTTCCGGGACTAGCGGGACACGATACGCAGTATTTT

size: -
J: TRBJ2-1
V: TRBV7-8
D: -
CDR3: CASSLAPKRECGEQFF
DNA: TGTGCCAGCAGCTTAGCCCCAAAGAGGGAGTGTGGTGAGCAGTTCTTC

size: few
J: TRBJ1-1
V: TRBV2
D: -
CDR3: CASRTPDREAFF
DNA: TGTGCCAGCAGAACCCCAGACAGGGAAGCTTTCTTT

size: -
J: TRBJ2-2
V: TRBV29-1
D: TRBD2
CDR3: CSSTSGGGTTGELFF
DNA: TGCAGCTCCACCTCTGGGGGGGGAACCACCGGGGAGCTGTTTTTT

size: -
J: TRBJ2-3
V: TRBV28
D: TRBD2
CDR3: CASLLGGRGRPDTQYF
DNA: TGTGCCAGCTTACTCGGAGGGAGGGGACGGCCAGATACGCAGTATTTT

size: -
J: TRBJ1-4
V: TRBV5-6
D: -
CDR3: CASSLTDHNEKLFF
DNA: TGTGCCAGCAGCTTGACGGACCATAATGAAAAACTGTTTTTT

size: -
J: TRBJ2-1
V: TRBV11-2
D: -
CDR3: CASSLGPSGASYNEQFF
DNA: TGTGCCAGCAGCTTGGGACCCTCGGGGGCCTCCTACAATGAGCAGTTCTTC

size: -
J: TRBJ2-5
V: TRBV7-2
D: -
CDR3: CASSFDNGPQETQYF
DNA: TGTGCCAGCAGCTTCGACAATGGGCCTCAAGAGACCCAGTACTTC

size: -
J: TRBJ1-2
V: TRBV27
D: -
CDR3: CASNEGGAVYGYTF
DNA: TGTGCCAGCAATGAGGGGGGGGCTGTCTATGGCTACACCTTC

size: -
J: TRBJ2-1
V: TRBV7-9
D: -
CDR3: CASSSLSARKEGQFF
DNA: TGTGCCAGCAGCTCCCTATCGGCGAGAAAAGAGGGGCAGTTCTTC

size: -
J: TRBJ2-7
V: TRBV27
D: -
CDR3: CASSPPSVEQYF
DNA: TGTGCCAGCAGCCCTCCCTCCGTCGAGCAGTACTTC

size: -
J: TRBJ2-1
V: TRBV6-5
D: TRBD2
CDR3: CASGTTYNEQFF
DNA: TGTGCCAGCGGGACTACCTACAATGAGCAGTTCTTC

size: -
J: TRBJ1-5
V: TRBV18
D: -
CDR3: CASSPDGHILQPQHF
DNA: TGTGCCAGCTCACCAGACGGACATATCCTCCAGCCCCAGCATTTT

size: once
J: TRBJ1-1
V: TRBV27
D: -
CDR3: CASSLKPPGGGLNTEAFF
DNA: TGTGCCAGCAGTTTAAAGCCCCCTGGAGGGGGACTGAACACTGAAGCTTTCTTT

size: -
J: TRBJ1-1
V: TRBV30
D: -
CDR3: CAWSFHRAGAFF
DNA: TGTGCCTGGAGTTTTCACAGGGCTGGAGCTTTCTTT

size: -
J: TRBJ2-1
V: TRBV5-1
D: TRBD2
CDR3: CASGGSPPANSGRRDNEQFF
DNA: TGCGCCAGCGGTGGCTCCCCCCCCGCAAATAGCGGGAGGAGGGACAATGAGCAGTTCTTC

size: once
J: TRBJ1-2
V: TRBV5-4
D: TRBD1
CDR3: CASSLIPGQGAEGYTF
DNA: TGTGCCAGCAGCTTGATACCGGGACAGGGGGCTGAGGGCTACACCTTC

size: -
J: TRBJ2-7
V: TRBV9
D: TRBD1
CDR3: CASSVDVQGAYEQYF
DNA: TGTGCCAGCAGCGTAGATGTACAGGGGGCCTACGAGCAGTACTTC

size: -
J: TRBJ2-5
V: TRBV7-4
D: -
CDR3: CASSPDTYQETQYF
DNA: TGTGCCAGCAGCCCAGACACGTACCAAGAGACCCAGTACTTC

size: few
J: TRBJ1-1
V: TRBV30
D: -
CDR3: CAWIDQRYPNTEAFF
DNA: TGTGCCTGGATTGACCAAAGGTATCCTAACACTGAAGCTTTCTTT

size: once
J: TRBJ2-4
V: TRBV2
D: -
CDR3: CASQWDIQYF
DNA: TGTGCCAGCCAATGGGACATTCAGTACTTC

size: -
J: TRBJ1-1
V: TRBV28
D: TRBD1
CDR3: CASRQGGSDTEAFF
DNA: TGTGCCAGCAGACAGGGGGGTTCGGACACTGAAGCTTTCTTT

size: -
J: TRBJ2-7
V: TRBV14
D: -
CDR3: CASSQEPGRTLSYEQYF
DNA: TGTGCCAGCAGCCAAGAGCCCGGCAGGACGCTCTCCTACGAGCAGTACTTC

size: -
J: TRBJ1-4
V: TRBV20-1
D: TRBD1
CDR3: CSGDRGNVF
DNA: TGCAGTGGGGACAGGGGAAACGTTTTT

size: -
J: TRBJ2-1
V: TRBV7-3
D: TRBD2
CDR3: CASSQGGSGILLGNEQFF
DNA: TGTGCCAGCAGTCAAGGGGGTAGCGGGATTTTGTTGGGCAATGAGCAGTTCTTC

size: -
J: TRBJ1-1
V: TRBV9
D: -
CDR3: CASSPKGQNTEAFF
DNA: TGTGCCAGCAGCCCCAAGGGACAGAACACTGAAGCTTTCTTT

size: -
J: TRBJ2-5
V: TRBV28
D: -
CDR3: CASSLEGGVETQYF
DNA: TGTGCCAGCAGTTTAGAAGGAGGGGTAGAGACCCAGTACTTC

size: -
J: TRBJ1-1
V: TRBV27
D: -
CDR3: CASSPTMNTEAFF
DNA: TGTGCCAGCAGCCCGACGATGAACACTGAAGCTTTCTTT

size: -
J: TRBJ2-6
V: TRBV5-1
D: -
CDR3: CASESGANVLTF
DNA: TGCGCCAGCGAGTCTGGGGCCAACGTCCTGACTTTC

size: -
J: TRBJ1-1
V: TRBV19
D: -
CDR3: CASSPGGARSTEAFF
DNA: TGTGCCAGTAGTCCTGGGGGGGCGCGGAGCACTGAAGCTTTCTTT

size: -
J: TRBJ1-1
V: TRBV5-8
D: -
CDR3: CASSVVGEAFF
DNA: TGTGCCAGCAGCGTGGTAGGTGAAGCTTTCTTT

size: -
J: TRBJ1-2
V: TRBV19
D: -
CDR3: CASSIGSPYGYTF
DNA: TGTGCCAGTAGTATAGGGAGCCCCTATGGCTACACCTTC

size: -
J: TRBJ2-3
V: TRBV7-9
D: -
CDR3: CASSPRGLLDTQYF
DNA: TGTGCCAGCAGCCCCAGGGGCCTATTGGATACGCAGTATTTT

size: -
J: TRBJ2-6
V: TRBV29-1
D: -
CDR3: CSVGELGVPVSGANVLTF
DNA: TGCAGCGTTGGAGAGTTGGGGGTCCCCGTCTCTGGGGCCAACGTCCTGACTTTC

size: once
J: TRBJ2-7
V: TRBV6-1
D: TRBD2
CDR3: CASRKGLADYEQYF
DNA: TGTGCCAGCAGAAAGGGACTAGCGGACTACGAGCAGTACTTC